Listed below are T cell receptor beta chains from one sample, sequenced in a study of T cell changes during pregnancy in multiple sclerosis. The assay was immunoSEQ multiplex PCR, and TCRdb's table has in-frame clones only and misses some. Of some 85,000 clones in the sample, approximately 94% are singletons; the top ten hold more than 0.8%. Sequenced here: peripheral blood, sampled in the third trimester of pregnancy. The receptors were gathered from a female donor with multiple sclerosis, enrolled in a pregnancy study. CDR3s include the opening cysteine and the closing phenylalanine or tryptophan. D genes are given only for firm matches. Clone size is stated in some rows and not others, as once, few, many or a class when expanded.

clone_size: NA
d_call: TRBD1
j_call: TRBJ2-1
v_call: TRBV7-9
cdr3_nt: TGTGCCAGCACCACAGGGACAGGGCCCTACAATGAGCAGTTCTTC
cdr3_aa: CASTTGTGPYNEQFF

clone_size: once
d_call: NA
j_call: TRBJ1-5
v_call: TRBV7-9
cdr3_nt: TGTGCCAGCAGCTTAAGCAGCAATCAGCCCCAGCATTTT
cdr3_aa: CASSLSSNQPQHF

clone_size: once
d_call: NA
j_call: TRBJ2-2
v_call: TRBV4-1
cdr3_nt: TGCGCCAGCAGCGAGCAGAACACCGGGGAGCTGTTTTTT
cdr3_aa: CASSEQNTGELFF

clone_size: NA
d_call: NA
j_call: TRBJ1-4
v_call: TRBV2
cdr3_nt: TGTGCCAGCAGCTTCGACAGGATTAATGAAAAACTGTTTTTT
cdr3_aa: CASSFDRINEKLFF

clone_size: NA
d_call: NA
j_call: TRBJ2-2
v_call: TRBV5-1
cdr3_nt: TGCGCCAGCAGCTACCTAGGGAGCGGCGGGGAGCTGTTTTTT
cdr3_aa: CASSYLGSGGELFF

clone_size: NA
d_call: TRBD2
j_call: TRBJ2-7
v_call: TRBV28
cdr3_nt: TGTGCCAGCAGTTTAGCGGGAGGGCCCTACGAGCAGTACTTC
cdr3_aa: CASSLAGGPYEQYF

clone_size: NA
d_call: TRBD1
j_call: TRBJ2-7
v_call: TRBV19
cdr3_nt: TGTGCCAGTAGTATCTGGACAGGGAAAGGCGAGCAGTACTTC
cdr3_aa: CASSIWTGKGEQYF

clone_size: NA
d_call: NA
j_call: TRBJ2-7
v_call: TRBV19
cdr3_nt: TGTGCCAGTAGTATCCTGGGCAACGAGCAGTACTTC
cdr3_aa: CASSILGNEQYF

clone_size: NA
d_call: TRBD2
j_call: TRBJ2-1
v_call: TRBV9
cdr3_nt: TGTGCCAGCAGCCACCAGACTAGCGGGAGGGCCTACAATGAGCAGTTCTTC
cdr3_aa: CASSHQTSGRAYNEQFF

clone_size: NA
d_call: TRBD2
j_call: TRBJ2-7
v_call: TRBV13
cdr3_nt: TGTGCCAGCAGACAAGGACTAGCGGGACCCTACGAGCAGTACTTC
cdr3_aa: CASRQGLAGPYEQYF

clone_size: NA
d_call: NA
j_call: TRBJ1-5
v_call: TRBV15
cdr3_nt: TGTGCCACCAGCAGAGATGGGGGGGCCAATCAGCCCCAGCATTTT
cdr3_aa: CATSRDGGANQPQHF

clone_size: NA
d_call: NA
j_call: TRBJ1-2
v_call: TRBV12-1
cdr3_nt: TGTGCCAGCAGCTCGGGACAGCCGGGCTACACCTTC
cdr3_aa: CASSSGQPGYTF

clone_size: NA
d_call: TRBD1
j_call: TRBJ1-2
v_call: TRBV28
cdr3_nt: TGTGCCAGCAGTTCCCTGATTGAAGACAGGGGAAACTATGGCTACACCTTC
cdr3_aa: CASSSLIEDRGNYGYTF

clone_size: NA
d_call: TRBD2
j_call: TRBJ2-1
v_call: TRBV2
cdr3_nt: TGTGCCACCCCGGGACTAGCGGGGTACAATGAGCAGTTCTTC
cdr3_aa: CATPGLAGYNEQFF

clone_size: NA
d_call: TRBD1
j_call: TRBJ1-5
v_call: TRBV7-9
cdr3_nt: TGTGCCAGCAGCTTGGGGACAGGGGCGAGCAATCAGCCCCAGCATTTT
cdr3_aa: CASSLGTGASNQPQHF

clone_size: NA
d_call: TRBD1
j_call: TRBJ1-2
v_call: TRBV2
cdr3_nt: TGTGCCAGCAGTAGCGCCGGGACAGGGGGATATAACTATGGCTACACCTTC
cdr3_aa: CASSSAGTGGYNYGYTF

clone_size: NA
d_call: NA
j_call: TRBJ1-1
v_call: TRBV6-6
cdr3_nt: TGTGCCAGCAGTCATGGACGGGGGAACACTGAAGCTTTCTTT
cdr3_aa: CASSHGRGNTEAFF

clone_size: NA
d_call: NA
j_call: TRBJ1-5
v_call: TRBV28
cdr3_nt: TGTGCCAGCAGTTTCATGGCAGCGGGCAATCAGCCCCAGCATTTT
cdr3_aa: CASSFMAAGNQPQHF

clone_size: NA
d_call: NA
j_call: TRBJ1-5
v_call: TRBV30
cdr3_nt: TGTGCCTGGAGCGGGGGAGACAATCAGCCCCAGCATTTT
cdr3_aa: CAWSGGDNQPQHF